This T cell receptor beta chain was retrieved from a study of CD8+CD57+ T cells in acquired aplastic anemia. Study overall: On average, sorted CD4+ and CD8+ cells gave 3 to 3.5 ug of DNA. As sequenced from healthy donors, CD4+ cells averaged around 10 million reads.

The V gene lost 3 bases and the J gene lost 2 bases, with 11 bases spanning the gap. CDR1 MNHEY and CDR2 SMNVEV come from the germline V gene (reference sequence). This CDR3 has 15 amino acids. Both TCR beta VDJ combination and CDR3 sequence profiling were carried out. Genomic DNA was the template for this profiling. In TCRdb, the reads were re-called with MiXCR into one record per CDR3 protein. The data show about 210,000 distinct CDR3 sequences, around 60% seen once. The sequenced sample consisted of sorted CD4+, CD8+, or CD8+CD57+ T cells (not recorded which) from PBMCs. The TCR originated in a human donor in good health. The chain links TRBV27 to TRBJ2-1; D is possibly TRBD2 (6 bases). CDR3 DNA: TGTGCCAGCAGTTTCGGCGGGGTCACCTACAATGAGCAGTTCTTC. It encodes CASSFGGVTYNEQFF.